This TCR beta chain was obtained from a study of CD8 T cells in ankylosing spondylitis. This clonotype was picked up many times. As the method for making TCR beta libraries, quantitative 5'-RACE with molecular barcodes was used. Each CDR3 protein gets one entry after TCRdb re-called the 5' RACE reads with MiXCR. In the table there are 200,000 to 250,000 distinct CDR3 sequences, roughly 10% of which are singletons. V was shortened by 0 bases and J by 5 bases, with 11 bases between the two germline ends. The CDR3 has 14 amino acids. The V gene's germline CDR1 is DFQATT and CDR2 SNEGSKA (reference sequence).

The sequence was obtained from a male donor with ankylosing spondylitis or in good health (not recorded which). Material: blood, either unsorted or a sorted T cell fraction (not recorded which). The rearrangement uses TRBV20-1 and TRBJ1-5; possible D gene TRBD1, 5 bases. CDR3 nucleotide sequence: TGCAGTGCTAGAGATCGACAGTGGTATCAGCCCCAGCATTTT. Encoded protein: CSARDRQWYQPQHF.